This T cell receptor (beta chain) came from a study of T-cell reconstitution after alpha-beta-depleted transplantation in children. This CDR3 is 14 amino acids long. Trimming stripped 3 bases from V and 5 bases from J, with 11 bases between. The TCRbeta library incorporated unique molecular identifiers. TCRdb called the PCR reads again in MiXCR, with one record for every CDR3 protein. The sample shows a few hundred thousand distinct CDR3 sequences, 15% to 20% of them seen only once. The specimen was PBMCs from the stem cell graft donor, collected from the stem cell graft. The V gene is TRBV12-3 or TRBV12-4, the J gene TRBJ1-5, with D perhaps matching TRBD1 (5 bases). The source of this sequence is a human donor who donated a stem cell graft to a child with acute lymphoblastic leukemia. The CDR3 region has the DNA TGTGCCAGCAGTTTTCAGGGAGCATATCAGCCCCAGCATTTT. Translation: CASSFQGAYQPQHF.